The table lists the clone carrying this T cell receptor beta chain with a few counts. Germline CDR1 reads SGHDT; CDR2 reads YYEEEE. Trimming removed 1 base at V and 9 bases at J, with 20 bases between. The CDR3 covers 15 residues. The data belong to a study of blood T cells in healthy people across ages. PBMCs, at least 6 million per sample, were isolated. A J-beta primer mix and a sample-barcoded 5' primer were used in a second PCR of roughly 7 to 12 cycles. Each cDNA molecule carried a tag from a template-switch adaptor that contained 12 random nucleotides. One entry per CDR3 protein results from TCRdb running MiXCR on the 5' RACE reads. The table records around 1,800,000 distinct CDR3 sequences, more than 35% of them present only once.

Sequenced: blood. This chain joins TRBV5-6 and TRBJ2-7; TRBD1 or TRBD2 may be the D gene (6 bases each). The clonotype was recovered from a human donor in good health. The CDR3 spells CASSLLTGAVEGQYF. CDR3 bases: TGTGCCAGCAGCTTGCTGACGGGGGCCGTGGAGGGGCAGTACTTC.